This T cell receptor (beta chain) was identified in a study of cytomegalovirus exposure and HLA in healthy donors. Comments on this clone: Its matching antigen is unknown.

This CDR3 is built from 13 residues. Germline loops: CDR1 MNHEY, CDR2 SVGAGI. V lost 5 bases and J lost 1, with 8 bases in between. General study points: In vitro experiments confirmed that three CMV-associated chains were specific for CMV antigens. In a later analysis, HLA-associated TCR beta chains were more clonally expanded than equally common others.

Both 60 Vbeta primers and 13 Jbeta primers went into the PCR. TCRdb's table, derived via immunoSEQ multiplex PCR, lists solely in-frame clones and lacks some. The sample gives about 140,000 clones, under 80% of which show up once; less than 3.5% is in the top ten. The sequenced material came from PBMCs. The chain combines TRBV6-5 with TRBJ1-1; D not certain. The clonotype originates from a male donor in good health and CMV-seronegative. The CDR3 region has the DNA TGTGCCAGCAGTGAGAGTGAGAACACTGAAGCTTTCTTT. Amino acid sequence: CASSESENTEAFF.